The sample holds a few counts of the clone carrying this TCR beta chain. Its antigen is undetermined. These data originate in a study of human thymus T cells. Germline CDR1 reads MNHEY; CDR2 reads SVGAGI. This CDR3 is built from 16 residues. V was trimmed by 2 bases and J by 2 bases, leaving 16 bases between them. Study-level points and caveats: Unrelated individuals reportedly shared highly overlapping thymic TCR repertoires. Seemingly biased V and J gene usage marked thymic and blood repertoires.

Measured with immunoSEQ multiplex PCR; TCRdb has only the in-frame clones, and not every one. In the table there are tens of thousands of clones, roughly 94% of which are singletons. The thymus was resected at corrective cardiac surgery. Those donating were healthy Finnish infants in corrective surgery for congenital heart defects. The source of this sequence is a girl under two years old with a congenital heart defect but otherwise immunologically healthy. The chain joins TRBV6-5 to TRBJ2-7; the D gene is possibly TRBD1 (6 bases). Sequenced input: thymus tissue. In nucleotides, the CDR3 is TGTGCCAGCAGTTACACCCCCGGGGACACACCCTACGAGCAGTACTTC. Translation gives CASSYTPGDTPYEQYF.